The clone carrying this T cell receptor beta chain was observed a handful of times. These data belong to a study of blood T cell repertoires in COVID-19. About the study: Donors in the United States, Italy and Spain gave samples during acute or convalescent COVID-19. T cells, B-cell-depleted T cells, or PBMCs provided the cDNA or gDNA that served as material.

Per the authors' pipeline: Scientists estimated how many nucleated cells there were by amplifying reference gene primers. Only in-frame clones appear in the TCRdb table, and some are missing; sequencing was by immunoSEQ multiplex PCR. V, J and clone size reflect that table, while D and trimming were determined from the DNA. The sample has around 70,000 clones, 85% to 90% seen once. This TCR derives from a man between 45 and 60 years old with acute or convalescent COVID-19. Source material: peripheral blood.

CDR3 sequence reads: CASSQELAGNTDTQYF. CDR3 coding DNA: TGTGCCAGCAGCCAGGAACTAGCGGGCAACACAGATACGCAGTATTTT. The chain has TRBV3-1 (or the pseudogene TRBV3-2) and TRBJ2-3; TRBD2 aligns across 9 bases. Trimming took 3 bases from V and 2 from J; bases not matched to a gene: 6. Germline values: CDR1 LGHDT, CDR2 YNNKEL (reference sequence). The CDR3 is made up of 16 amino acids.